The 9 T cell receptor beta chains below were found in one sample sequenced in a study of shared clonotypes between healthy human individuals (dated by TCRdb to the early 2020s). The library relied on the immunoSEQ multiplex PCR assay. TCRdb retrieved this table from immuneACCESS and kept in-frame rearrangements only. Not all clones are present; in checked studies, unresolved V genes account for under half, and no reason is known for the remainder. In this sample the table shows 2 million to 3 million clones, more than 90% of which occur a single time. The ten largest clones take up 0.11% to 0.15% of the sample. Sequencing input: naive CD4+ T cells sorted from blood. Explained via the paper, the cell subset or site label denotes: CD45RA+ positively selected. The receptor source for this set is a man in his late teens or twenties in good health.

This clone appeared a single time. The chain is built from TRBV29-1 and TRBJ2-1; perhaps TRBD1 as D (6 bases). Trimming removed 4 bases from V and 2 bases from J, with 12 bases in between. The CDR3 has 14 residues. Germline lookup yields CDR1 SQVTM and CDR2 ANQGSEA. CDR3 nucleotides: TGCAGCGTTGTTGTACAGGGCCCCTACAATGAGCAGTTCTTC. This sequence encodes CSVVVQGPYNEQFF.

The CDR3 loop is CASSLGDRGKEKLFF. As DNA, the CDR3 is TGCGCCAGCAGCTTGGGGGACAGGGGGAAGGAAAAACTGTTTTTT. The J gene is TRBJ1-4, the V gene TRBV5-1; 11 positions agree with TRBD1. Trimming removed 0 bases from V and 8 bases from J; junction bases left unmatched: 3. CDR3 length: 15 residues. CDR1 is SGHRS and CDR2 is YFSETQ in the germline V gene.

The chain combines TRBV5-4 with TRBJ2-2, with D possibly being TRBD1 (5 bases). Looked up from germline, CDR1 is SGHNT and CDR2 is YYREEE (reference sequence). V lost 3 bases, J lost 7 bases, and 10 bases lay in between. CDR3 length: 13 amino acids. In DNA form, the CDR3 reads TGTGCCAGCAGCTCAGTGACAGACGGGGAGCTGTTTTTT. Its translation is CASSSVTDGELFF.

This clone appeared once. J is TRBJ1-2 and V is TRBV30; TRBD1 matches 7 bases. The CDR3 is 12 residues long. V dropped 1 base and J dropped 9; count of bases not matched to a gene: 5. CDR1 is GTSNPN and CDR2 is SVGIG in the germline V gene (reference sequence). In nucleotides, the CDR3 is TGTGCCTGGAGTGAGTCACAGGGGAGCTACACCTTC. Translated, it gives CAWSESQGSYTF. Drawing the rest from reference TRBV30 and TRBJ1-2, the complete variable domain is SQTIHQWPATLVQPVGSPLSLECTVEGTSNPNLYWYRQAAGRGLQLLFYSVGIGQISSEVPQNLSASRPQDRQFILSSKKLLLSDSGFYLCAWSESQGSYTFGSGTRLTVV.

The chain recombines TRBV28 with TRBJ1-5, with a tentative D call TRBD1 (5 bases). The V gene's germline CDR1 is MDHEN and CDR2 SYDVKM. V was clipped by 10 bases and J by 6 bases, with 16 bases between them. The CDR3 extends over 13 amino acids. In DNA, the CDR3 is TGTGCCATCCGGGGGATGGGGAGTCAGCCCCAGCATTTT. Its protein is CAIRGMGSQPQHF.

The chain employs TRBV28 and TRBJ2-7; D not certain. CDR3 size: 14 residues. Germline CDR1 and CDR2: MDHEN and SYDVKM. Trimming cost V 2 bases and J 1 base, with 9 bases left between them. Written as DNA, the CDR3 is TGTGCCAGCAGTTTAGTTTCGGTGTCCTACGAGCAGTACTTC. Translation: CASSLVSVSYEQYF.

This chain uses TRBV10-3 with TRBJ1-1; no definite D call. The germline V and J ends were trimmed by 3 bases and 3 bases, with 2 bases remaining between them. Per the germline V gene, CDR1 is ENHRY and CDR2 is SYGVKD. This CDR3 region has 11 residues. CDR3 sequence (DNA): TGTGCCATCAGTGAATACACTGAAGCTTTCTTT. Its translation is CAISEYTEAFF.

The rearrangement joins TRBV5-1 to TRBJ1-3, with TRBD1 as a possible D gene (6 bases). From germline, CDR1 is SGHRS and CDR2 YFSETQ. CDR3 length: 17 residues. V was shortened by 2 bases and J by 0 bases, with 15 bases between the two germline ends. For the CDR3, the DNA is TGCGCCAGCAGCTTAGCGGGGGCCAGGTCCTCTGGAAACACCATATATTTT. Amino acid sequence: CASSLAGARSSGNTIYF. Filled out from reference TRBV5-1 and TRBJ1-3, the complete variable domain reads KAGVTQTPRYLIKTRGQQVTLSCSPISGHRSVSWYQQTPGQGLQFLFEYFSETQRNKGNFPGRFSGRQFSNSRSEMNVSTLELGDSALYLCASSLAGARSSGNTIYFGEGSWLTVV.

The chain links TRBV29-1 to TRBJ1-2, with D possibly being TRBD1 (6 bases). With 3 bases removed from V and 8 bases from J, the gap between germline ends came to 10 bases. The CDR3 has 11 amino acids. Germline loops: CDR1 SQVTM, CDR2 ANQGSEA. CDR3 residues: CSVEGAWGYTF. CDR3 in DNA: TGCAGCGTTGAGGGGGCTTGGGGCTACACCTTC. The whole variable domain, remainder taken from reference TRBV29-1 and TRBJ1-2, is SAVISQKPSRDICQRGTSLTIQCQVDSQVTMMFWYRQQPGQSLTLIATANQGSEATYESGFVIDKFPISRPNLTFSTLTVSNMSPEDSSIYLCSVEGAWGYTFGSGTRLTVV.